The 22 T cell receptor beta chains below come from one sample, sequenced in a study of shared clonotypes between healthy human individuals. Clones were read by immunoSEQ multiplex PCR, and TCRdb kept only the in-frame ones, dropping some. The repertoire consists of hundreds of thousands of clones, with roughly four fifths occurring once and the leading ten covering more than 10%. Sequenced: PBMCs. Source of these receptors: a woman in her thirties or forties in good health. Some clones in this sample may be carry-over from other donors' samples.

V gene TRBV5-1 combines with J gene TRBJ2-1, with D tentatively TRBD2 (6 bases). Germline V gene sequence: CDR1 SGHRS, CDR2 YFSETQ. The CDR3 sequence is 16 residues long. V was trimmed by 0 bases and J by 0 bases, leaving 10 bases between them. The CDR3 protein is CASSLVGGGSYNEQFF. DNA for the CDR3: TGCGCCAGCAGCTTGGTCGGGGGAGGCTCCTACAATGAGCAGTTCTTC.

This clone was seen at least ten times. The gene calls are TRBV6-5 and TRBJ2-1; 7 bases fit TRBD2. The V gene's germline CDR1 is MNHEY and CDR2 SVGAGI. Trimming removed 5 bases from V and 1 base from J; junction bases left unmatched: 2. The CDR3 is 14 residues long. DNA for the CDR3: TGTGCCAGCAGTCTGCGGGAGTCCTACAATGAGCAGTTCTTC. Encoded protein: CASSLRESYNEQFF.

The rearrangement uses TRBV4-1 and TRBJ1-2; unclear D gene. Germline V CDR1 and CDR2: MGHRA, YSYEKL. V lost 1 base and J 4 bases, leaving 16 bases between the germline ends. CDR3 size: 16 residues. CDR3 bases: TGCGCCAGCAGCCAAGGGTTTAAGGCAAGGTCCTATGGCTACACCTTC. This sequence encodes CASSQGFKARSYGYTF.

The chain joins TRBV27 to TRBJ1-5; 8 positions match TRBD1. V dropped 1 base and J dropped 5; count of bases not matched to a gene: 7. CDR3 size: 16 residues. The V gene's germline CDR1 is MNHEY and CDR2 SMNVEV (reference sequence). The CDR3: CASSLWGGQGDQPQHF. In nucleotides, the CDR3 is TGTGCCAGCAGTTTATGGGGCGGACAGGGTGATCAGCCCCAGCATTTT.

This clone was detected only once. One junction end does not reproduce the germline sequence, and a read error may be involved. The sample holds other DNA sequences that translate to the same CDR3. The V gene is TRBV10-2, the J gene TRBJ2-7, with 8 nucleotides matching TRBD1. Germline V gene data show CDR1 as WSHSY and CDR2 as SAAADI. The CDR3 is made up of 13 amino acids. CDR3 amino acids: CASSRQGSYEQYF. DNA of the CDR3: TGCGCTAGCAGTAGACAGGGGTCCTACGAGCAGTACTTC.

V gene TRBV27 combines with J gene TRBJ2-3; perhaps TRBD2 as D (5 bases). Germline V lookup: CDR1 MNHEY, CDR2 SMNVEV (reference sequence). The V and J ends lost 5 bases and 0 bases respectively, with 15 bases between them. The CDR3 covers 16 residues. CDR3: CASSIRRTLSTDTQYF. CDR3 sequence (DNA): TGTGCCAGCAGTATCCGACGGACTCTTAGCACAGATACGCAGTATTTT.

The chain combines TRBV28 with TRBJ2-7; a possible D gene is TRBD1 (6 bases). Per germline, CDR1 MDHEN and CDR2 SYDVKM. V was shortened by 6 bases and J by 7 bases, with 13 bases between the two germline ends. The CDR3 runs 12 residues. CDR3 loop: CASRTTGREQYF. CDR3 DNA: TGTGCCAGCAGAACAACAGGGAGAGAGCAGTACTTC.

The V call is TRBV10-3, the J call TRBJ1-2; D remains unclear. The germline CDR1 and CDR2 sequences are ENHRY and SYGVKD. With 1 base removed from V and 3 bases from J, the gap between germline ends came to 6 bases. This CDR3 is built from 13 residues. The CDR3 nucleotides are TGTGCCATCAGTGAGTATAAGGACTATGGCTACACCTTC. It encodes CAISEYKDYGYTF.

This clone was seen more than once but under ten times. The genes are TRBV5-1 and TRBJ1-1, with a weak D call TRBD1 (6 bases). There are 17 residues in the CDR3. Germline V CDR1 and CDR2: SGHRS, YFSETQ. V lost 0 bases and J 0 bases, leaving 15 bases between the germline ends. As DNA, the CDR3 is TGCGCCAGCAGCTTGGGGGGGTTGGACAGAATGAACACTGAAGCTTTCTTT. It codes for CASSLGGLDRMNTEAFF.

The chain joins TRBV10-3 to TRBJ2-3; tentatively, D is TRBD2 (5 bases). The CDR3 loop spans 18 amino acids. Trimming stripped 1 base from V and 3 bases from J, with 20 bases between. The germline V gene encodes CDR1 ENHRY and CDR2 SYGVKD. DNA for the CDR3: TGTGCCATCAGTGAGTGGACTGCGGAACGGACGGTAACAGATACGCAGTATTTT. Translating it yields CAISEWTAERTVTDTQYF.

This sequence joins TRBV2 and TRBJ2-1; 10 nucleotides align to TRBD2. The CDR3 is made up of 15 amino acids. The junction had 8 bases not matched to a gene; V was cut back by 5 bases and J by 7 bases. Germline V gives CDR1 SNHLY, CDR2 FYNNEI. CDR3 sequence: CASSRIAGGRNEQFF. The CDR3 coding sequence is TGTGCCAGCAGTAGGATAGCGGGAGGTAGGAATGAGCAGTTCTTC.

The chain carries TRBV28 and TRBJ2-6; TRBD2 matches at 7 bases. Germline CDR1 and CDR2: MDHEN and SYDVKM. The CDR3 is made up of 16 amino acids. V was pared by 7 bases and J by 3 bases, with 9 bases of the junction left unmatched. CDR3 in amino acids: CASTLSGAGGANVLTF. As DNA, the CDR3 is TGTGCCAGCACCCTAAGCGGGGCGGGTGGGGCCAACGTCCTGACTTTC.

This chain connects TRBV7-8 to TRBJ2-7; 14 nucleotides agree with TRBD2. V lost 1 base, J lost 2 bases, and 4 bases stayed unmatched. The CDR3 consists of 17 residues. Germline V gene lookup returns CDR1 SGHVS and CDR2 FQNEAQ. CDR3 sequence reads: CASSLGGTSGGTYEQYF. The DNA for the CDR3 is TGTGCCAGCAGCTTAGGAGGGACTAGCGGGGGAACCTACGAGCAGTACTTC.

The genes are TRBV6-5 and TRBJ1-4; tentative D call: TRBD1 (6 bases). CDR1 and CDR2 (germline): MNHEY, SVGAGI. Trimming took off 5 bases at V and 7 bases at J, with 17 bases between the two ends. The CDR3 contains 15 residues. The chain's CDR3 is CASSSSGDRGEKLFF. As DNA, the CDR3 is TGTGCCAGCAGTAGCTCAGGGGATCGGGGTGAAAAACTGTTTTTT.

V and J are TRBV7-9 and TRBJ2-7; 9 bases are a match to TRBD1. The CDR3 is made up of 14 amino acids. Germline CDR1 SEHNR, CDR2 FQNEAQ (reference sequence). The ends lost 2 bases at V and 5 bases at J; junction bases unmatched: 4. CDR3 bases: TGTGCCAGCAGCTTACTTGGACAGGGGAACGAGCAGTACTTC. Translated, it gives CASSLLGQGNEQYF.

The CDR3 nucleotides are TGTGCCATCAGTGGCCCCAAACAGGCAAGCTCCTACAATGAGCAGTTCTTC. Its translation is CAISGPKQASSYNEQFF. The gene calls are TRBV10-3 and TRBJ2-1; weak D call: TRBD1 (5 bases). This CDR3 is 17 amino acids long. Germline-derived CDR1 and CDR2 are ENHRY and SYGVKD. V lost 4 bases to trimming and J lost 0 bases, with 16 bases between them.

CDR3 residues: CASSLSRVEDYGYTF. CDR3 nucleotides: TGTGCCAGCAGCTTATCCAGGGTTGAGGACTATGGCTACACCTTC. The V and J genes are TRBV5-5 and TRBJ1-2; perhaps TRBD1 as D (5 bases). This CDR3 contains 15 residues. Germline V gene sequence: CDR1 SGHKS, CDR2 YYEKEE (reference sequence). Deletions cut 2 bases from V and 3 bases from J, with 14 bases between.

The V gene is TRBV9, the J gene TRBJ1-2; maybe TRBD1 (5 bases). V was pared by 2 bases and J by 8 bases, with 10 bases between. The CDR3 extends over 12 amino acids. Germline assignment: CDR1 SGDLS and CDR2 YYNGEE. The CDR3 sequence: CASSVGTGGYTF. CDR3 bases: TGTGCCAGCAGCGTGGGGACTGGAGGCTACACCTTC.

The chain links TRBV5-6 to TRBJ2-1, with 7 bases matching TRBD1. Germline V gene sequence: CDR1 SGHDT, CDR2 YYEEEE. This CDR3 has 18 amino acids. J gave up 5 bases and V 6 bases, and 20 bases lay outside the gene matches. This CDR3 is CASNRPLTGSYNDNEQFF. Written as DNA, the CDR3 is TGTGCCAGCAACCGTCCCCTGACAGGGTCGTACAACGACAATGAGCAGTTCTTC.

Remarks on this clone: The likely explanation is a read error, given a far larger clone one base away. This rearrangement joins TRBV10-3 to TRBJ1-5; D unresolved. There are 13 residues in the CDR3. Per the germline V gene, CDR1 is ENHRY and CDR2 is SYGVKD. The CDR3 loop reads CAISEQSNQPRHF. The CDR3 nucleotides read TGTGCCATCAGTGAACAGAGCAATCAGCCCCGGCATTTT.

This clone showed up just a few times. V gene TRBV9 combines with J gene TRBJ2-5, with D hard to call. The germline V and J ends were trimmed by 0 bases and 0 bases, with 6 bases remaining between them. This CDR3 contains 14 residues. From germline, CDR1 is SGDLS and CDR2 YYNGEE. The CDR3 bases are TGTGCCAGCAGCGTAGAGGTAGACCAAGAGACCCAGTACTTC. Amino acids: CASSVEVDQETQYF.

The rearrangement joins TRBV5-6 to TRBJ2-1; 9 bases agree with TRBD1. This CDR3 is built from 16 residues. CDR1 SGHDT and CDR2 YYEEEE come from the germline V gene. Losses at the gene ends were 1 base for V and 6 bases for J; bases not matched to a gene: 8. The CDR3 loop reads CASSLTPGQGGNEQFF. In nucleotides, the CDR3 is TGTGCCAGCAGCTTGACCCCGGGACAGGGCGGCAATGAGCAGTTCTTC.